The text below deals with one T cell receptor beta chain. This record comes from a study of blood T cell repertoires in COVID-19. At the level of the study: Nucleic acid was either cDNA or gDNA, and it came from T cells, B-cell-depleted T cells, or PBMCs.

Seattle's cohort entered during active infection and was followed longitudinally. Clones were read by immunoSEQ multiplex PCR, and TCRdb kept only the in-frame ones, dropping some. The sample yields about 74,000 clones, about 89% seen once. From germline, CDR1 is KGHSY and CDR2 FQNENV. With 4 bases removed from V and 2 bases from J, the gap between germline ends came to 14 bases. This CDR3 has 15 residues. The receptor's source is a man in his fifties with COVID-19, enrolled during active disease. Sample: peripheral blood. The chain has TRBV16 and TRBJ1-2; maybe TRBD1 (6 bases). The CDR3 bases are TGTGCCAGCAGCCGGGCGGACAGTAAGAACTATGGCTACACCTTC. Amino acids: CASSRADSKNYGYTF.